Listed below are T cell receptor beta chains from one sample, sequenced in a study of Graves' ophthalmopathy and Graves' hyperthyroidism. From the multiplex PCR reads, TCRdb called clonotypes with MiXCR, one entry per CDR3 protein. The sample holds roughly 500,000 distinct CDR3 sequences; approximately 15% are singletons and the top ten take 8% to 10%. The sequencing sample was made of blood. These receptors came from a woman between 25 and 40 years old with Graves' ophthalmopathy. CDR3s leave out the opening cysteine and the closing phenylalanine or tryptophan.

V,J,CDR3
TRBV11-2,TRBJ1-5,ASSLETGGGQPQH
TRBV6-5,TRBJ1-1,ASSSRQRGPLEAF
TRBV5-1,TRBJ2-7,ASSPGGAGRYEQY
TRBV3-1,TRBJ2-2,ASSQGGDRNTGELF
TRBV10-3,TRBJ2-7,AIGLLGRSAGEQY
TRBV7-9,TRBJ2-2,ASSLSAVNTGELF
TRBV14,TRBJ2-2,ASSQEIIGELF
TRBV6-5,TRBJ1-1,ASSSREGLRNTEAF
TRBV5-5,TRBJ2-2,ASSFSQTTGELF
TRBV28,TRBJ2-5,ASSLYRSAGGPLETQY
TRBV28,TRBJ1-3,ASSSTGDGNTIY
TRBV2,TRBJ2-5,ASSRLAGSQETQY
TRBV10-2,TRBJ2-7,ASTGLPSSYEQY
TRBV10-1,TRBJ1-2,ASDGTGRGYT
TRBV4-1,TRBJ2-2,ARRRTDRDTGELF
TRBV28,TRBJ1-6,ASTSPDGLTSPLH
TRBV7-9,TRBJ2-7,ATSGDYEQY
TRBV30,TRBJ1-5,AWSVAGNFNQPQH
TRBV12-3/TRBV12-4,TRBJ2-2,ASSSRGRKTGELF
TRBV11-1,TRBJ2-7,ASSFSHSEQY
TRBV10-1,TRBJ1-1,ASTDDGTEAF
TRBV24-1,TRBJ1-2,ATSDGGQGEGYT